This T cell receptor beta chain was retrieved from a study of T cell responses to AZD1222 COVID-19 vaccine. About the study: Combined were second doses at about 4 or about 12 weeks.

Broader study findings: Baseline serology detected seropositivity in only six or seven AZD1222 recipients. At 160-218 and 743-854, vaccine-associated CD4 TCRs were dominant, and they spanned spike.

Assay: immunoSEQ multiplex PCR; the TCRdb copy retains only in-frame clones and omits some. The repertoire holds roughly 120,000 clones, approximately 90% seen once, with 1.6% in the top ten. Concerning this clone: Its antigen is as yet unknown.

The germline CDR1 and CDR2 sequences are SGHDN and FVKESK. Trimming took 1 base from V and 3 from J, leaving 6 bases between them. The CDR3 runs 14 residues. The receptor's source is an adult in good health. This chain uses TRBV14 with TRBJ1-4; D is unclear. The sample was peripheral blood, taken on day 0 of AZD1222 vaccination. CDR3 in amino acids: CASSQAGANEKLFF. The CDR3 nucleotides read TGTGCCAGCAGCCAAGCAGGTGCTAATGAAAAACTGTTTTTT.